These 9 T cell receptor beta chains originate from one sample sequenced in a study of vaccination and CD4 T cells after COVID-19. Once obtained from cultured CD4+ T cells, the DNA was sequenced using the Oncomine TCR Beta short-read assay. TCRdb used MiXCR to reprocess the PCR reads, holding one entry per CDR3 protein. Of some 15,000 distinct CDR3 sequences in the sample, over 45% are singletons; the top ten hold 20% to 25%. For these TCRs, the target antigens are not known. Sample time point: late sampling 161 to 241 days after vaccination in three convalescent patients. Stated treatment: roughly ten-day PBMC culture with coronavirus spike peptide pools or control peptides (ViraFEST assay). The specimen was CD4+ T cells from blood, cultured in vitro, collected about 7 months after SARS-CoV-2 vaccination. The source of these receptors is a human donor who had recovered from COVID-19.

The rearrangement joins TRBV7-9 to TRBJ1-2, with 11 bases fitting TRBD1. V shed 3 bases and J 6 bases; nucleotides not matched to a gene: 0. CDR1 is SEHNR, CDR2 FQNEAQ, per germline (reference sequence). CDR3 length: 13 amino acids. The DNA for the CDR3 is TGTGCCAGCAGCTTGGGACAGGGGGATGGCTACACCTTC. This encodes CASSLGQGDGYTF. Together with reference TRBV7-9 and TRBJ1-2, the CDR3 gives the full variable domain: DTGVSQNPRHKITKRGQNVTFRCDPISEHNRLYWYRQTLGQGPEFLTYFQNEAQLEKSRLLSDRFSAERPKGSFSTLEIQRTEQGDSAMYLCASSLGQGDGYTFGSGTRLTVV.

J is TRBJ1-2 and V is TRBV5-4; D might be TRBD1 (6 bases). CDR3 size: 15 residues. V was shortened by 3 bases and J by 4 bases, with 16 bases between the two germline ends. Looked up from germline, CDR1 is SGHNT and CDR2 is YYREEE (reference sequence). The CDR3 reads CASSWGAGEFYGYTF. The CDR3 nucleotides are TGTGCCAGCAGCTGGGGGGCAGGGGAGTTCTATGGCTACACCTTC.

This clonotype was seen only a few times. The chain recombines TRBV7-2 with TRBJ2-7; D may be TRBD2 (6 bases). The CDR3 runs to 15 residues. CDR1 SGHTA and CDR2 FQGNSA come from the germline V gene. V was pared by 3 bases and J by 2 bases, with 14 bases between. CDR3 bases: TGTGCCAGCAGCTTTGGTTTACGGGGGACCTACGAGCAGTACTTC. The encoded protein is CASSFGLRGTYEQYF.

This chain connects TRBV20-1 to TRBJ1-2; a possible D gene is TRBD1 (5 bases). The CDR3 has 12 residues. V lost 6 bases and J lost 5, with 13 bases in between. Germline CDR1 reads DFQATT; CDR2 reads SNEGSKA (reference sequence). The CDR3 DNA reads TGCAGTGCAACCAGCGAGGGGTATGGCTACACCTTC. It specifies CSATSEGYGYTF.

V gene TRBV6-1 combines with J gene TRBJ1-2; 9 bases match TRBD1. The V segment lost 6 bases and the J segment 8 bases; nucleotides outside the gene matches: 16. The CDR3 has 16 residues. Germline CDR1 and CDR2: MNHNS and SASEGT. CDR3 DNA sequence: TGTGCCAGCAGGAAACAGGGGGCTAATTTGTATACCGGCTACACCTTC. This codes for CASRKQGANLYTGYTF.

This clonotype has only a few counts. This chain links TRBV6-1 with TRBJ1-6; perhaps TRBD1 as D (6 bases). CDR1 MNHNS and CDR2 SASEGT come from the germline V gene. This CDR3 has 13 residues. Trimming stripped 5 bases from V and 10 bases from J, with 12 bases between. CDR3 loop: CASSPDRGSPLHF. CDR3 DNA sequence: TGTGCCAGCAGTCCGGACAGAGGATCACCCCTCCACTTT.

The chain combines TRBV4-1 with TRBJ1-1; 8 nucleotides agree with TRBD1. CDR1 is MGHRA and CDR2 is YSYEKL in the germline V gene. J gave up 7 bases and V 4 bases, and 11 bases lay outside the gene matches. The CDR3 is 15 amino acids. The CDR3 sequence: CASSRSETGVIEAFF. Here the CDR3 DNA reads TGCGCCAGCAGCCGATCCGAGACAGGGGTGATTGAAGCTTTCTTT.

The J gene is TRBJ2-3, the V gene TRBV20-1, with D tentatively TRBD2 (6 bases). The germline V gene encodes CDR1 DFQATT and CDR2 SNEGSKA (reference sequence). The CDR3 length is 12 residues. V dropped 5 bases and J dropped 4 bases, with 10 bases sitting between them. DNA of the CDR3: TGCAGTGCTGATAGCGGCGCAGATACGCAGTATTTT. Translated: CSADSGADTQYF.

This chain uses TRBV20-1 with TRBJ2-7; 7 positions match TRBD1. V lost 0 bases to trimming and J lost 3 bases; unmatched junction nucleotides: 8. Germline-derived CDR1 and CDR2 are DFQATT and SNEGSKA (reference sequence). This CDR3 comprises 15 residues. The CDR3, as DNA: TGCAGTGCTAGAGATTTGGGGACAGAAAACTACGAGCAGTACTTC. Its protein product is CSARDLGTENYEQYF.